A selection of T cell receptor beta chains follows, all from one sample in a study of T cell responses to AZD1222 COVID-19 vaccine. Sequencing used immunoSEQ multiplex PCR; TCRdb keeps in-frame clones, though not all of them. The sample holds roughly 150,000 clones, 88% seen once. This material consisted of peripheral blood, taken on day 0 of MenACWY control vaccination. The source is an adult in good health. CDR3s include the opening cysteine and the closing phenylalanine or tryptophan. D genes are given only for firm matches. Size tells how often a clone was seen (once, few, many) or the class of an expanded clone, and some rows leave it out.

abundance,v_gene,j_gene,d_gene,CDR3nt,CDR3aa
NA,TRBV14,TRBJ2-7,TRBD1,TGTGCCAGCAGCCCTTTCCGGGACAGGGTGGACGAGCAGTACTTC,CASSPFRDRVDEQYF
NA,TRBV14,TRBJ2-7,NA,TGTGCCAGCAGCCCGGAGGCGGGACGGTCCTACGAGCAGTACTTC,CASSPEAGRSYEQYF
NA,TRBV10-3,TRBJ2-3,NA,TGTGCCATCAGTGCGCGGGACTCTAGCACAGATACGCAGTATTTT,CAISARDSSTDTQYF
NA,TRBV25-1,TRBJ1-4,NA,TGTGCCAGCAGTGAACCCGGACGGGCAACTAATGAAAAACTGTTTTTT,CASSEPGRATNEKLFF
large,TRBV30,TRBJ1-1,NA,TGTGCCTGGAGCCCTGTGAAAAACACTGAAGCTTTCTTT,CAWSPVKNTEAFF
NA,TRBV7-9,TRBJ1-1,NA,TGTGCCAGCAGCCCCAGCGCGGGGACCACTGAAGCTTTCTTT,CASSPSAGTTEAFF
NA,TRBV19,TRBJ1-1,TRBD1,TGTGCCAGTAGTCCTCACAGGGGAGAGGGCACTGAAGCTTTCTTT,CASSPHRGEGTEAFF
NA,TRBV6-1,TRBJ2-3,NA,TGTGCCAGCAGTGATTGGGGCTTGGGCACAGATACGCAGTATTTT,CASSDWGLGTDTQYF
NA,TRBV7-2,TRBJ1-5,NA,TGTGCCAGCAGCTTAGGAGGTGGCCGGATTAGCAATCAGCCCCAGCATTTT,CASSLGGGRISNQPQHF
NA,TRBV6-2/TRBV6-3,TRBJ1-2,TRBD1,TGTGCCAGCAGCCTCCGGGACAGCTATGGCTACACCTTC,CASSLRDSYGYTF
NA,TRBV7-6,TRBJ2-3,NA,TGTGCCAGCAGCTTAAGGGACAGCACAGATACGCAGTATTTT,CASSLRDSTDTQYF
NA,TRBV7-9,TRBJ1-4,NA,TGTGCCAGCAGCTTACTACAGGGCACAAAACTGTTTTTT,CASSLLQGTKLFF
NA,TRBV4-2,TRBJ2-7,TRBD1,TGTGCCAGCAGACACTCCGACAGGGGTAGAGGTGACGAGCAGTACTTC,CASRHSDRGRGDEQYF
once,TRBV6-2/TRBV6-3,TRBJ2-7,TRBD2,TGTGCCAGCAGCCCCGCGGGGGGAGGCTACGAGCAGTACTTC,CASSPAGGGYEQYF
NA,TRBV4-3,TRBJ2-5,TRBD1,TGCGCCAGCAGCCAAGATTGGGGACAGCAAGAGACCCAGTACTTC,CASSQDWGQQETQYF
once,TRBV4-3,TRBJ2-6,NA,TGCGCCAGCAGCCAAAGCTTAGCTCTGGGCGCCAACGTCCTGACTTTC,CASSQSLALGANVLTF